This T cell receptor beta chain was sequenced during a study of sequential checkpoint blockade in melanoma. The wider study: First-line arms were nivolumab then ipilimumab, or the reverse, randomized 1:1. After both sequences, patients received maintenance nivolumab.

V lost 4 bases and J 5 bases, leaving 15 bases between the germline ends. CDR1 is SGHRS and CDR2 is YFSETQ in the germline V gene. This CDR3 is built from 14 residues. Described treatment: randomized to nivolumab then ipilimumab (arm A) or the reverse (arm B). No patient had prior DNA-damaging chemotherapy. PBMC sorting kept live CD3+CD8+ cells without CD19 or CD56. Repertoires were generated with immunoSEQ multiplex PCR, while TCRdb's copy carries only in-frame clones and drops some. The sample shows 18,000 or so clones, roughly 72% of them seen only once. The sample in question was CD8+ T cells sorted from blood (inferred from file names), obtained from a patient given nivolumab and ipilimumab in sequence. The clonotype originates from a human donor with melanoma. The chain carries TRBV5-1 and TRBJ1-2; weak D call: TRBD1 (6 bases). The CDR3 DNA sequence: TGCGCCAGCAGCCCGCTGGACAGCGTATATGGCTACACCTTC. This encodes CASSPLDSVYGYTF.